The text below deals with one T cell receptor (beta chain). Antigen: not known. The treatment was: oral pan-JAK inhibitor, 5-10 mg twice daily. In alopecia areata patients, both lesional scalp punch biopsies and peripheral blood were collected. After isolation, RNA underwent reverse transcription to generate cDNA as the sequencing template. The assay was immunoSEQ multiplex PCR, and TCRdb's table has in-frame clones only and misses some. The profile shows some 180,000 clones, about 47% of them singletons. The record originates from a study of CD8+ T cells in alopecia areata. Overall study: Tofacitinib therapy lasting 6 to 18 months was followed by 6 months off drug.

General study points: Among the cells sequenced in scalp samples are also the resident alphabeta T cells of normal skin.

Trimming removed 2 bases at V and 5 bases at J, with 5 bases between. The CDR3 is made up of 11 amino acids. CDR1 is DFQATT and CDR2 is SNEGSKA in the germline V gene (reference sequence). The origin of this receptor is a human donor with alopecia areata. The V and J genes are TRBV20-1 and TRBJ2-3; D call uncertain. The source was CD8+ T cells sorted from blood, collected between weeks 51 and 52, from a patient treated with tofacitinib. In nucleotides, the CDR3 is TGCAGTGCTAGACTTGGAGATACGCAGTATTTT. Translation: CSARLGDTQYF.